Following are 21 T cell receptor beta chains from one sample sequenced in a study of blood T cells in healthy people across ages. A second PCR, run for roughly 7 to 12 cycles, used a sample-barcoded 5' primer plus a J-beta primer mix. TCRdb reanalysed the 5' RACE reads using MiXCR and keeps one entry per CDR3 protein. The sample includes around 1,000,000 distinct CDR3 sequences, roughly 24% of them seen just once. This sample was shared with a second study, whose subject was T cells of mothers and their children.

The source material was blood. All receptors come from a girl under 10 years old in good health.

Here the CDR3 reads CASSRDSEYQETQYF. In DNA, the CDR3 is TGTGCCAGCAGCCGGGACAGTGAATACCAAGAGACCCAGTACTTC. This chain connects TRBV11-2 to TRBJ2-5, with 7 bases that match TRBD1. The ends lost 5 bases at V and 0 bases at J; junction bases unmatched: 6. CDR1 is SGHAT and CDR2 is FQNNGV in the germline V gene. CDR3 length: 15 amino acids.

The gene calls are TRBV20-1 and TRBJ1-1; TRBD1 might be the D (6 bases). From germline, CDR1 is DFQATT and CDR2 SNEGSKA (reference sequence). This CDR3 has 14 residues. Trimming took 1 base from V and 4 from J, leaving 13 bases between them. The CDR3 region has the DNA TGCAGTGCTAGAGGTACAGGGACCCTCACTGAAGCTTTCTTT. This encodes CSARGTGTLTEAFF.

The chain is built from TRBV27 and TRBJ1-4; D uncertain. The germline V gene encodes CDR1 MNHEY and CDR2 SMNVEV (reference sequence). Trimming shortened V by 6 bases and J by 8 bases, and 16 bases separated the two germline ends. The CDR3 has 14 amino acids. CDR3 amino acids: CASRSPGGGEKLFF. As DNA, the CDR3 is TGTGCCAGCAGATCCCCCGGAGGAGGGGAAAAACTGTTTTTT. The whole variable domain, remainder taken from reference TRBV27 and TRBJ1-4, is EAQVTQNPRYLITVTGKKLTVTCSQNMNHEYMSWYRQDPGLGLRQIYYSMNVEVTDKGDVPEGYKVSRKEKRNFPLILESPSPNQTSLYFCASRSPGGGEKLFFGSGTQLSVL.

The genes are TRBV7-9 and TRBJ1-2; D is uncertain. CDR1 SEHNR and CDR2 FQNEAQ come from the germline V gene (reference sequence). V was trimmed by 5 bases and J by 8 bases, leaving 12 bases between them. This CDR3 contains 12 residues. CDR3 sequence reads: CASSITMTGYTF. Here the CDR3 DNA reads TGTGCCAGCAGCATAACTATGACCGGCTACACCTTC.

The CDR3 is CASSPPGTVNQPQHF. CDR3 bases: TGTGCCAGCAGTCCCCCCGGGACGGTCAATCAGCCCCAGCATTTT. This chain links TRBV12-3 or TRBV12-4 with TRBJ1-5; D perhaps matches TRBD1 (5 bases). V was shortened by 5 bases and J by 3 bases, with 14 bases between the two germline ends. There are 15 residues in the CDR3.

This clonotype was observed a few times. The chain couples TRBV28 to TRBJ2-2, with a possible D match to TRBD1 (5 bases). The length of the CDR3 is 16 residues. Trimming removed 2 bases at V and 3 bases at J, with 13 bases between. The germline V gene encodes CDR1 MDHEN and CDR2 SYDVKM. CDR3 in amino acids: CASSLKGLWDTGELFF. The DNA of the CDR3 is TGTGCCAGCAGTTTAAAGGGGTTGTGGGACACCGGGGAGCTGTTTTTT.

V is TRBV28 and J is TRBJ2-6; maybe TRBD1 (5 bases). Germline V gene lookup returns CDR1 MDHEN and CDR2 SYDVKM. This CDR3 region has 16 residues. The V gene lost 3 bases and the J gene lost 0 bases, with 9 bases spanning the gap. DNA for the CDR3: TGTGCCAGCAGTTTTATCAGGGCCTCTGGGGCCAACGTCCTGACTTTC. Translation gives CASSFIRASGANVLTF.

The chain uses TRBV29-1 and TRBJ1-2; D is perhaps TRBD1 (5 bases). V lost 4 bases and J lost 5, with 11 bases in between. In germline, CDR1 is SQVTM, CDR2 ANQGSEA. The length of the CDR3 is 12 residues. The CDR3 sequence is CSVVRGGYGYTF. DNA of the CDR3: TGCAGCGTTGTGAGGGGCGGGTATGGCTACACCTTC.

The J gene is TRBJ2-4, the V gene TRBV29-1, with D tentatively TRBD2 (6 bases). CDR3 size: 12 residues. Germline V CDR1 and CDR2: SQVTM, ANQGSEA. The V gene lost 3 bases and the J gene lost 9 bases, with 12 bases spanning the gap. CDR3 bases: TGCAGCGTTGAGGAGGGATTAGGCATTCAGTACTTC. This encodes CSVEEGLGIQYF. The whole variable domain, remainder taken from reference TRBV29-1 and TRBJ2-4, is SAVISQKPSRDICQRGTSLTIQCQVDSQVTMMFWYRQQPGQSLTLIATANQGSEATYESGFVIDKFPISRPNLTFSTLTVSNMSPEDSSIYLCSVEEGLGIQYFGAGTRLSVL.

This clonotype was picked up a small number of times. The chain uses TRBV2 and TRBJ1-1; possibly TRBD1 for D (6 bases). The CDR3 runs 13 residues. Trimming cost V 8 bases and J 5 bases, with 15 bases left between them. CDR1 is SNHLY and CDR2 is FYNNEI in the germline V gene. CDR3 in amino acids: CASCREGDTEAFF. CDR3 in DNA: TGTGCCAGCTGCCGTGAGGGGGATACTGAAGCTTTCTTT.

The gene calls are TRBV27 and TRBJ2-5; 10 bases agree with TRBD1. The tail of the sequence fits TRBJ2-7 better, so the J call may be wrong. Germline V lookup: CDR1 MNHEY, CDR2 SMNVEV (reference sequence). The CDR3 runs 16 residues. The CDR3: CASSNRGQGLTYEQYF. The DNA of the CDR3 is TGTGCCAGCAGTAACCGGGGACAGGGGCTTACCTACGAGCAGTACTTC.

This CDR3 reads CSAGWGAGKNIQYF. The CDR3 region has the DNA TGCAGTGCTGGCTGGGGGGCCGGCAAAAACATTCAGTACTTC. The rearrangement links TRBV20-1 to TRBJ2-4; D may correspond to TRBD1 or TRBD2 (6 bases each). V gave up 5 bases and J gave up 3 bases, with 14 bases separating them. CDR1 and CDR2 from the germline V gene are DFQATT and SNEGSKA (reference sequence). The CDR3 contains 14 residues.

This clonotype was counted only a few times. The chain uses TRBV15 and TRBJ2-4, with D tentatively TRBD2 (5 bases). V was cut by 0 bases and J by 7 bases, with 31 bases left in between. CDR1 and CDR2 (germline): LNHNV, YYDKDF (reference sequence). The CDR3 is 21 residues long. The CDR3 reads CATSRDLGQLKEYRLRNIQYF. CDR3 coding DNA: TGTGCCACCAGCAGAGATTTGGGCCAGCTTAAGGAATATCGACTAAGGAACATTCAGTACTTC.

The chain has TRBV12-3 or TRBV12-4 and TRBJ2-2; 10 bases are shared with TRBD2. Trimming removed 6 bases from V and 6 bases from J; junction bases left unmatched: 19. CDR3 length equals 19 residues. CDR3 residues: CASRPLLAGVVPTAGELFF. In DNA form, the CDR3 reads TGTGCCAGCAGACCACTGCTAGCGGGAGTCGTCCCCACCGCCGGGGAGCTGTTTTTT.

The count of this clonotype is one. J is TRBJ1-1 and V is TRBV9; TRBD1 is a possible D gene (5 bases). Trimming stripped 6 bases from V and 3 bases from J, with 12 bases between. Per the germline V gene, CDR1 is SGDLS and CDR2 is YYNGEE. The CDR3 covers 13 residues. The CDR3 is CASTGPGDTEAFF. The DNA for the CDR3 is TGTGCCAGCACGGGGCCGGGGGACACTGAAGCTTTCTTT. The complete variable domain, with remaining parts taken from reference TRBV9 and TRBJ1-1, reads DSGVTQTPKHLITATGQRVTLRCSPRSGDLSVYWYQQSLDQGLQFLIQYYNGEERAKGNILERFSAQQFPDLHSELNLSSLELGDSALYFCASTGPGDTEAFFGQGTRLTVV.

This clonotype was seen a handful of times. The gene calls are TRBV6-5 and TRBJ2-2; the match to TRBD1 covers 8 bases. V lost 5 bases to trimming and J lost 6 bases; unmatched junction nucleotides: 5. The germline gives CDR1 MNHEY, CDR2 SVGAGI. This CDR3 spans 14 amino acids. The CDR3 nucleotides read TGTGCCAGCAGTGCGACAGGGGTTCCCGGGGAGCTGTTTTTT. Amino acid sequence: CASSATGVPGELFF.

This CDR3 is CASSVDGSGEAFF. CDR3 DNA sequence: TGTGCCAGCAGCGTAGACGGGAGCGGGGAGGCTTTCTTT. The V call is TRBV9, the J call TRBJ1-1; D call uncertain. Looked up from germline, CDR1 is SGDLS and CDR2 is YYNGEE. The CDR3 contains 13 residues. V was shortened by 0 bases and J by 11 bases, with 14 bases between the two germline ends.

The chain combines TRBV5-1 with TRBJ2-1; 12 nucleotides match TRBD2. Germline V gives CDR1 SGHRS, CDR2 YFSETQ. CDR3 length: 15 amino acids. The V gene end was trimmed by 4 bases and the J gene end by 5 bases; junction bases not matched to a gene: 4. The CDR3 loop is CASSLRTSGNNEQFF. DNA for the CDR3: TGCGCCAGCAGCCTTAGGACTAGCGGGAACAATGAGCAGTTCTTC.

This chain uses TRBV6-6 with TRBJ2-7, with D tentatively TRBD1 (6 bases). The CDR3 is made up of 13 amino acids. CDR1 MNHNY and CDR2 SVGAGI come from the germline V gene (reference sequence). V lost 8 bases and J lost 2, with 13 bases in between. The CDR3 reads CASGQGTPYEQYF. CDR3 bases: TGTGCCAGCGGCCAGGGGACCCCCTACGAGCAGTACTTC.

This clonotype was seen more than once but under ten times. The V gene is TRBV2, the J gene TRBJ2-1; the D gene is possibly TRBD1 (7 bases). V was shortened by 9 bases and J by 8 bases, with 17 bases between the two germline ends. The CDR3 runs 13 residues. Germline loops: CDR1 SNHLY, CDR2 FYNNEI. CDR3 region: CASRKGASDEQFF. In DNA form, the CDR3 reads TGTGCCAGTAGGAAGGGGGCTAGCGATGAGCAGTTCTTC.

The rearrangement links TRBV12-3 or TRBV12-4 to TRBJ2-3; D call uncertain. V gave up 0 bases and J gave up 5 bases, with 9 bases separating them. The CDR3 sequence is 14 residues long. CDR3 amino acids: CASSLALREDTQYF. CDR3 in DNA: TGTGCCAGCAGTTTAGCGCTTAGGGAAGATACGCAGTATTTT.